One TCR beta chain is described in this entry. The data derive from a study of control samples from healthy donors and cancer patients. Germline loops: CDR1 WSHSY, CDR2 SAAADI. This CDR3 is 13 amino acids long. The V end was cut by 3 bases, the J end by 5 bases, with 10 bases between. The protocol was immunoSEQ multiplex PCR, while the TCRdb copy is restricted to in-frame clones and leaves out a portion. The table lists 130,000 or so clones, around nine tenths of them singletons. J is TRBJ1-1 and V is TRBV10-2; D is unclear. Sequencing was done on a sample of blood. The source of this sequence is a man younger than 40 in good health. This CDR3 reads CASSDQARTEAFF. The DNA for the CDR3 is TGCGCCAGCAGTGACCAGGCGCGTACTGAAGCTTTCTTT.